The clone carrying this T cell receptor (beta chain) was seen a single time. A junction end diverges from the germline sequence, so it may reflect a read error. The authors processed graft tissue to release intraepithelial and lamina propria lymphocytes. Assay: immunoSEQ multiplex PCR; the TCRdb copy retains only in-frame clones and omits some. The top ten hold 5% to 5.5% of the sample, which has 7,500 to 10,000 clones, 75% to 90% seen once. The sample originates from a study of graft-versus-host responses after intestinal transplantation. Germline V CDR1 and CDR2: SGHRS, YFSETQ. This CDR3 comprises 13 residues.

The chain recombines TRBV5-1 with TRBJ2-2; possibly TRBD2 for D (5 bases). This clonotype was sampled from a human patient who received an intestinal transplant, so some T cells may come from the graft donor. The sample in question was ileum tissue, obtained 729 days after intestinal transplantation. The CDR3 loop reads CASPLGEHRGAVF. CDR3 DNA: TGCGCCAGCCCCTTGGGAGAACACCGGGGAGCTGTTTTT.